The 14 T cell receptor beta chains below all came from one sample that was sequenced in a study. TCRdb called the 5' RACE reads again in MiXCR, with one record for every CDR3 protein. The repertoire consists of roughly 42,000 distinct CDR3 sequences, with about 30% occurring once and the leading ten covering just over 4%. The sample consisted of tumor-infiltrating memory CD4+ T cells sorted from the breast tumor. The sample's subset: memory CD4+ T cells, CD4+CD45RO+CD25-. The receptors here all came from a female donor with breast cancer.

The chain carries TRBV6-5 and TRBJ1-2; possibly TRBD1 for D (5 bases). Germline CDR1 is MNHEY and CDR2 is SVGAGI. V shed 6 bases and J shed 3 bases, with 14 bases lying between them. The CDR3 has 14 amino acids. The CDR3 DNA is TGTGCCAGCAGCCCCAGCAGGGTCTACTATGGCTACACCTTC. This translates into CASSPSRVYYGYTF.

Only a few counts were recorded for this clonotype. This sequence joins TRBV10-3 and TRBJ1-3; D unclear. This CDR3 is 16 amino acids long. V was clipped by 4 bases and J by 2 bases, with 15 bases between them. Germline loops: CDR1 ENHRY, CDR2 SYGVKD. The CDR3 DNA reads TGTGCCATCAGTGGAGAGCCGTATGTGACTGGAAACACCATATATTTT. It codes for CAISGEPYVTGNTIYF.

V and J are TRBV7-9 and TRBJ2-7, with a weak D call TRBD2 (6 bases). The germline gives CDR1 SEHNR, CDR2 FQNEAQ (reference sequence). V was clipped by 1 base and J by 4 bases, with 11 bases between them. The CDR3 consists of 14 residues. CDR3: CASSLVAGSYEQYF. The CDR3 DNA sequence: TGTGCCAGCAGCTTAGTCGCGGGATCTTACGAGCAGTACTTC.

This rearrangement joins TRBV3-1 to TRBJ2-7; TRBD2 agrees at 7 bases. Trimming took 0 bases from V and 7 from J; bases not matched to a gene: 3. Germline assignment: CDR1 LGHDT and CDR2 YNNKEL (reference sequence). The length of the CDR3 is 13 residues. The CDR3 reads CASSQDLAGEQYF. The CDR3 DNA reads TGTGCCAGCAGCCAAGATTTAGCGGGTGAGCAGTACTTC.

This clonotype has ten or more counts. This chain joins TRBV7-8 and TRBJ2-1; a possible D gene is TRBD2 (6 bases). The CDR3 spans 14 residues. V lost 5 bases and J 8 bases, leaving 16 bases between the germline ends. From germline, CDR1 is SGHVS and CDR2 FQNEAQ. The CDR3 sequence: CASSRGDSGDEQFF. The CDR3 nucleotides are TGTGCCAGCAGCCGCGGGGATAGCGGCGATGAGCAGTTCTTC.

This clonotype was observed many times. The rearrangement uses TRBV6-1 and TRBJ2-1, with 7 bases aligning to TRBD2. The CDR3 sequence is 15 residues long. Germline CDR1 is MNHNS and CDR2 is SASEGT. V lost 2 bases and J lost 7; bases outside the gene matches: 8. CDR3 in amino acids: CASSEWEGSLNEQFF. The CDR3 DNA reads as TGTGCCAGCAGTGAATGGGAGGGATCTTTAAATGAGCAGTTCTTC.

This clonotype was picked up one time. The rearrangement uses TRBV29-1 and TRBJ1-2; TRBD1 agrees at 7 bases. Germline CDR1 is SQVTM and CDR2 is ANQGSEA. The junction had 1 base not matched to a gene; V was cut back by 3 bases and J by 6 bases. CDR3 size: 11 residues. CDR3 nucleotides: TGCAGCGTTGACGGACAGGATGGCTACACCTTC. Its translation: CSVDGQDGYTF. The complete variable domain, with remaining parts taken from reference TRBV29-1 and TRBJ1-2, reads SAVISQKPSRDICQRGTSLTIQCQVDSQVTMMFWYRQQPGQSLTLIATANQGSEATYESGFVIDKFPISRPNLTFSTLTVSNMSPEDSSIYLCSVDGQDGYTFGSGTRLTVV.

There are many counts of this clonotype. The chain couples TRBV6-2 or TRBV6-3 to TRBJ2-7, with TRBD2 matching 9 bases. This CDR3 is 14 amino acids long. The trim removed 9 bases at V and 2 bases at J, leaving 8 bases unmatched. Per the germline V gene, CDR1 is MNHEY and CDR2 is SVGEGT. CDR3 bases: TGTGCCAGTCGTGCTGTAGCGGGAGCCTACGAGCAGTACTTC. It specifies CASRAVAGAYEQYF.

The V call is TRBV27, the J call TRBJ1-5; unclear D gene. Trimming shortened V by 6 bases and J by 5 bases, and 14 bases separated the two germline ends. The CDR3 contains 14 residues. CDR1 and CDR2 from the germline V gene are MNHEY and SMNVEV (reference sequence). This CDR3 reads CASSRSAEYQPQHF. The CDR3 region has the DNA TGTGCCAGCAGCCGATCGGCAGAGTATCAGCCCCAGCATTTT.

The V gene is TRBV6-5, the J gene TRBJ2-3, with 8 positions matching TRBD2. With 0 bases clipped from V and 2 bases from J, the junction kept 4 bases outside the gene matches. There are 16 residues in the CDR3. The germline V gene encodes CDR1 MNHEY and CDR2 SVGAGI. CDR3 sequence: CASSYSGSGNTDTQYF. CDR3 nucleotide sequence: TGTGCCAGCAGTTACTCGGGTAGCGGGAACACAGATACGCAGTATTTT.

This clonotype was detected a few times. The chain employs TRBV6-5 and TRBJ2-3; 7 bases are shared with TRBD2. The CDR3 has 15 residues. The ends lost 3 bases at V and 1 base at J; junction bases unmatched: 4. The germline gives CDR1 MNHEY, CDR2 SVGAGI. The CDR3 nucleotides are TGTGCCAGCAGTTATATAGCGGGCCGCACAGATACGCAGTATTTT. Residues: CASSYIAGRTDTQYF.

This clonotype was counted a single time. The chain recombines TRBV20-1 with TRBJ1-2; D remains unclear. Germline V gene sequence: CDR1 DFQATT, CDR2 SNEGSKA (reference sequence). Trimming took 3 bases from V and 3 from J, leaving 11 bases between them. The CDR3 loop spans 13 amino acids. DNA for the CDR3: TGCAGTGCTAGCGTCCCCTCGGACTATGGCTACACCTTC. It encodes CSASVPSDYGYTF.

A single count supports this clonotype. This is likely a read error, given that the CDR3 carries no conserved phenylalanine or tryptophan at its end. The CDR3 loop reads CASSLTNQETQYL. The CDR3 DNA sequence: TGCGCCAGCAGCTTAACAAACCAAGAGACCCAGTACCTC. The V gene is TRBV5-1, the J gene TRBJ2-5; no clear D gene. The CDR3 length is 13 residues. The V end was cut by 2 bases, the J end by 0 bases, with 5 bases between. Per the germline V gene, CDR1 is SGHRS and CDR2 is YFSETQ.

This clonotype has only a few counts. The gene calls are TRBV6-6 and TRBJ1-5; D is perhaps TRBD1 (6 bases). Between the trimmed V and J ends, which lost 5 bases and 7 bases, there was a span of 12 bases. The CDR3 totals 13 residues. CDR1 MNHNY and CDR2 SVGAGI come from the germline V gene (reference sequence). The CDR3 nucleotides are TGTGCCAGCAGTGTACAGGGTGGGCAGCCCCAGCATTTT. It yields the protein CASSVQGGQPQHF.